These 5 T cell receptor beta chains were all obtained from the same sample, sequenced in a study of PD-1 blockade in classical Hodgkin lymphoma. Libraries were prepared by immunoSEQ multiplex PCR; TCRdb keeps only in-frame clonotypes and omits some of them. The table records some 27,000 clones, 65% to 85% of them present only once. The sample's time point: cycle 4 day 1 (C4D1), after less than seven weeks of nivolumab. Every one of the patients relapsed after autologous stem cell transplantation (brentuximab vedotin exposure was variable). CD4+ T cells were purified from thawed PBMCs by negative selection. This specimen was CD4+ T cells from blood, taken before the fourth cycle of nivolumab. The receptors derive from a human donor with classical Hodgkin lymphoma.

J is TRBJ2-3 and V is TRBV7-9; 8 bases line up with TRBD2. The CDR3 sequence is 16 residues long. Looked up from germline, CDR1 is SEHNR and CDR2 is FQNEAQ (reference sequence). V trimming: 1 base; J trimming: 1 base; junction bases outside the gene matches: 4. This chain's CDR3 is CASSLGRGGRTDTQYF. The DNA for the CDR3 is TGTGCCAGCAGCTTAGGACGGGGGGGCCGCACAGATACGCAGTATTTT.

This rearrangement joins TRBV19 to TRBJ1-4; D not certain. This CDR3 has 15 residues. Germline V lookup: CDR1 LNHDA, CDR2 SQIVND (reference sequence). Trimming shortened V by 9 bases and J by 4 bases, and 18 bases separated the two germline ends. The CDR3 sequence: CARSYSFWRNEKLFF. The CDR3 DNA reads TGTGCCAGAAGCTACAGTTTCTGGCGTAATGAAAAACTGTTTTTT.

The J gene is TRBJ2-3, the V gene TRBV30, with a possible D match to TRBD2 (5 bases). Germline CDR1 GTSNPN, CDR2 SVGIG (reference sequence). The V gene lost 4 bases and the J gene lost 2 bases, with 19 bases spanning the gap. This CDR3 has 16 residues. The CDR3 region is CAWTRGPVLPTDTQYF. CDR3 nucleotide sequence: TGTGCCTGGACCCGGGGTCCAGTCTTGCCCACAGATACGCAGTATTTT.

The table lists this clone with a count of one. The CDR3 loop reads CASSLELDRGIISDTQYF. The CDR3 bases are TGTGCCAGCAGCTTAGAACTGGACAGGGGAATTATCTCAGATACGCAGTATTTT. The rearrangement links TRBV11-2 to TRBJ2-3, with 9 bases fitting TRBD1. The junction had 11 bases not matched to a gene; V was cut back by 0 bases and J by 4 bases. The CDR3 runs 18 residues. Per germline, CDR1 SGHAT and CDR2 FQNNGV.

CDR3 amino acids: CASTTSLTDTQYF. Written as DNA, the CDR3 is TGTGCCAGCACCACAAGCCTCACAGATACGCAGTATTTT. The chain recombines TRBV6-1 with TRBJ2-3; no firm D call. The length of the CDR3 is 13 residues. The germline V gene has CDR1 MNHNS and CDR2 SASEGT. Between the trimmed V and J ends, which lost 7 bases and 2 bases, there was a span of 10 bases.